The 4 T cell receptor beta chains below were found in one sample sequenced in a study of graft-versus-host responses after intestinal transplantation. Generated by immunoSEQ multiplex PCR, the TCRdb table keeps only in-frame clones and is missing some. Among about 47,000 clones listed, 90% to 95% were seen once. These receptors lack a known antigen. Source: unstimulated CD8+ T cells sorted from spleen or lymph node cells, taken before transplant. The receptors come from a human donor who was the organ donor for an intestinal transplant.

The V gene is TRBV5-6, the J gene TRBJ2-2; maybe TRBD1 (5 bases). Trimming shortened V by 0 bases and J by 3 bases, and 9 bases separated the two germline ends. The CDR3 extends over 15 amino acids. Germline V gene sequence: CDR1 SGHDT, CDR2 YYEEEE. In DNA form, the CDR3 reads TGTGCCAGCAGCTTGGTCAGGGATCACACCGGGGAGCTGTTTTTT. Protein product: CASSLVRDHTGELFF.

The rearrangement links TRBV7-9 to TRBJ1-5; perhaps TRBD1 as D (6 bases). V was cut by 5 bases and J by 0 bases, with 23 bases left in between. The CDR3 has 19 amino acids. Germline V gene data show CDR1 as SEHNR and CDR2 as FQNEAQ (reference sequence). The CDR3 is CASSPGDLSGLYSNQPQHF. CDR3 DNA: TGTGCCAGCAGCCCAGGGGATCTTTCGGGACTATATAGCAATCAGCCCCAGCATTTT.

The chain uses TRBV4-1 and TRBJ1-1; 7 bases agree with TRBD1. Germline CDR1 is MGHRA and CDR2 is YSYEKL. Trimming took 2 bases from V and 1 from J; bases not matched to a gene: 10. This CDR3 comprises 17 residues. CDR3 protein: CASSQPQGYRGNTEAFF. CDR3 nucleotide sequence: TGCGCCAGCAGCCAACCACAGGGGTATAGGGGGAACACTGAAGCTTTCTTT.

The CDR3 nucleotides read TGCGCCAGCAGCCAAGGACAGGGGATGCGGTATTTGGACACTGAAGCTTTCTTT. Protein sequence: CASSQGQGMRYLDTEAFF. The chain employs TRBV4-1 and TRBJ1-1; TRBD1 matches at 8 bases. From germline, CDR1 is MGHRA and CDR2 YSYEKL. The CDR3 extends over 18 amino acids. V shed 1 base and J 3 bases; nucleotides not matched to a gene: 13.